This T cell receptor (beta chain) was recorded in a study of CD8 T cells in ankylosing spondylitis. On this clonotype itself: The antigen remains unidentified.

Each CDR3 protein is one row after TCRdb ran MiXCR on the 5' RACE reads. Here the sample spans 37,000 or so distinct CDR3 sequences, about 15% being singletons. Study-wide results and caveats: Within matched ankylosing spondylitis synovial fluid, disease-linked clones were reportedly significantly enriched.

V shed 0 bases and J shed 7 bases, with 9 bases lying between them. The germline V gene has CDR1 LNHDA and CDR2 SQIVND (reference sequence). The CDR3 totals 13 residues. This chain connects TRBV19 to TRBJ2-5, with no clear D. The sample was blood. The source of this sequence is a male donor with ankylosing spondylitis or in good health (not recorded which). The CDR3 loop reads CASSIDRIGTQYF. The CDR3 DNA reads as TGTGCCAGTAGTATAGATCGGATTGGGACCCAGTACTTC.